The rows below give T cell receptor beta chains drawn from one sample of a study of shared T cell receptors in the human thymus. Produced via immunoSEQ multiplex PCR; TCRdb's table is partial and in-frame only. The data contain a few hundred thousand clones, more than 85% of them singletons. The sample consisted of thymocytes. All receptors derive from a human donor. CDR3s leave out the opening cysteine and the closing phenylalanine or tryptophan. Some rows have no size entry. The others give once, few or many, or a class for an expanded clone.

TRBV30	.	AWSEGLAGETQY
TRBV9	.	ASSVQDRGVDNEQF
TRBV2	.	ASSERGRIHEQY
TRBV18	.	ASSPPPFQGYNEKLF
TRBV5-1	.	ASSLAQKQGRYGYT
TRBV5-1	.	ASSLWRGRAYGYT
TRBV27	.	ASSPLGRRNEKLF
TRBV4-2	.	ASSQDWGSEQY
TRBV25-1	.	ASSHGREASYEQY
TRBV10-3	.	AISEGTPTYEQY
TRBV4-3	.	ASSQGRGTSGTTPGGETQY
TRBV7-6	.	ASSLKGGSDGYT
TRBV28	.	ASSPISGRAPYEQY
TRBV6-6	.	ASRGEKDTQY
TRBV27	once	ASTQRQGSFGNEQF
TRBV5-4	.	ASSVPDGTDYGYT
TRBV6-4	.	ASSPGPNSYEQY
TRBV5-4	.	ASSWSSGSSYEQY
TRBV28	.	ASSRSGYEQY
TRBV7-2	.	ASSLPLQGDANYGYT
TRBV4-1	.	ASSQEWTGANQETQY
TRBV5-1	.	ASSLAGTSGPHDPYEQY
TRBV9	.	ASSFRPRTAPYEQY
TRBV28	.	ASSFGRGRDTQY
TRBV28	.	ASSQTSSYEQY
TRBV7-9	.	ASSPGGQETQY
TRBV16	.	ASSHFDSPYGYT
TRBV28	.	ASSREEGGLAGGNEQF
TRBV4-1	once	ASSPQGGDHGELF
TRBV7-9	.	ASSRPKLGKNEKLF
TRBV9	.	ASSGGQGYYQPQH
TRBV27	.	ASRLAGWNEQF
TRBV28	.	ASSLSWGRGPYEQY
TRBV5-6	.	ASSFLSWASNYGYT
TRBV7-8	.	ASSPQRSGGRETQY
TRBV5-4	.	ASSLGGTEREKLF
TRBV2	.	ASRHTF
TRBV4-1	.	ASSQVKVPPPNYGYT
TRBV4-1	.	ASISSEEDTQY
TRBV11-2	.	ASSLEGRVTEAF
TRBV6-6	.	ASSLQGGPYNEQF
TRBV28	.	ASSSTPTSGVYNEQF
TRBV7-3	.	ASSERQGYGYT
TRBV4-2	.	ASSERTSGPYNEQF
TRBV5-8	.	ASSFPGESYEQY
TRBV11-3	.	ASSLGQGDSYEQY